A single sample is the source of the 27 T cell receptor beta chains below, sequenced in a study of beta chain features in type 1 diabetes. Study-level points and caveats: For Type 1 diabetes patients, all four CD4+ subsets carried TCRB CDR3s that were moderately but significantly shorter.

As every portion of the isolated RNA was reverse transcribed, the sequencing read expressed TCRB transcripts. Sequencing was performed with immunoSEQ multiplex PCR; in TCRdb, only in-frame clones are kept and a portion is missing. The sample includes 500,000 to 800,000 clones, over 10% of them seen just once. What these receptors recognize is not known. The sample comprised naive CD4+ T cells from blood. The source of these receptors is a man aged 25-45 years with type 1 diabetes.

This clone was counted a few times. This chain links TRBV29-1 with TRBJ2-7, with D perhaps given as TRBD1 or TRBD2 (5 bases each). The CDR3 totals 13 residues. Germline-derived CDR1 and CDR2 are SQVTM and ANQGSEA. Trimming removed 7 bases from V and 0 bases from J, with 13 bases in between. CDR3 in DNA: TGCAGCGCTCGGGACGGAAGCTCCTACGAGCAGTACTTC. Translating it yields CSARDGSSYEQYF.

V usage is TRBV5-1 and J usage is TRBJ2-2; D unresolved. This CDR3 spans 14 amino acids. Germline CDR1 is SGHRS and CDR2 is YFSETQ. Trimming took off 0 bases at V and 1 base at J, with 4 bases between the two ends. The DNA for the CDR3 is TGCGCCAGCAGCTTGGGGCGGAACACCGGGGAGCTGTTTTTT. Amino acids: CASSLGRNTGELFF.

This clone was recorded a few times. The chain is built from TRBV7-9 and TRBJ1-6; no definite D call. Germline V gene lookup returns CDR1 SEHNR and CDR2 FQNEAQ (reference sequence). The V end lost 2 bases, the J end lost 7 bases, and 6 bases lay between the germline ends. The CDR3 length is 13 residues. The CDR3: CASSLIRNSPLHF. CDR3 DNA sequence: TGTGCCAGCAGCTTAATCCGGAATTCACCCCTCCACTTT.

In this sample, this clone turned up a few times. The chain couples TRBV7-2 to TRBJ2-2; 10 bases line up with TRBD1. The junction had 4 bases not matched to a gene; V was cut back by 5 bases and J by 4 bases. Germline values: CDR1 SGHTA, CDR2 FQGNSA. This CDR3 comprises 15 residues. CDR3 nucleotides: TGTGCCAGCAGCCTGGACAGGGGGACCACCGGGGAGCTGTTTTTT. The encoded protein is CASSLDRGTTGELFF.

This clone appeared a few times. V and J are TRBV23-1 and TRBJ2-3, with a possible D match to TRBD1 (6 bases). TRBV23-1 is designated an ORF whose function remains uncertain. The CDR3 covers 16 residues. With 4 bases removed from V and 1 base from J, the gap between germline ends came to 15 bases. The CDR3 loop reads CASSRVQGIGTDTQYF. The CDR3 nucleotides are TGCGCCAGCAGTCGAGTCCAGGGGATCGGCACAGATACGCAGTATTTT.

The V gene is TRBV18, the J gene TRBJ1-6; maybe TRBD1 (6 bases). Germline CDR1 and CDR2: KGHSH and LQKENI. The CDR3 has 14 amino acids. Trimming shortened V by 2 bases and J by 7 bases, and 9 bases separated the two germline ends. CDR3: CASSPETGNSPLHF. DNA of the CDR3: TGTGCCAGCTCACCAGAGACAGGAAATTCACCCCTCCACTTT.

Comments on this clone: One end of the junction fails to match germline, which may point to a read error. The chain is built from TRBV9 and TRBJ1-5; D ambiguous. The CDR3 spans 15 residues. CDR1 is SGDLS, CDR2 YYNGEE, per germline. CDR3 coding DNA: TGTGCCAGCAGCGGGACGGCTGATAGCACTCAGCCCCAGCATTTT. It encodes CASSGTADSTQPQHF.

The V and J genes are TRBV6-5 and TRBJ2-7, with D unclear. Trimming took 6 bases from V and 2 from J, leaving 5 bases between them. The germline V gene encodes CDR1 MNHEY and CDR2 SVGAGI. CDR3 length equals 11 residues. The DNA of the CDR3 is TGTGCCAGCAGGAGTCCCTACGAGCAGTACTTC. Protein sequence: CASRSPYEQYF.

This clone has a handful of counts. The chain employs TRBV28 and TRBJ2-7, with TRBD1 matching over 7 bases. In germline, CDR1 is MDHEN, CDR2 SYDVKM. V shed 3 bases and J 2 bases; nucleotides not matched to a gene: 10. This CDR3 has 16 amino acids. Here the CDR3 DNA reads TGTGCCAGCAGTTTCCAGGGGACAGCATCAGCCTACGAGCAGTACTTC. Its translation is CASSFQGTASAYEQYF.

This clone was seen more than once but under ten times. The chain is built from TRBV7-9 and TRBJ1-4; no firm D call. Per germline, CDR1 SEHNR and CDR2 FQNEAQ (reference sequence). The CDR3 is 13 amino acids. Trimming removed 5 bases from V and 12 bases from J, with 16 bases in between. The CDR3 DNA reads TGTGCCAGCAGCCCGCCGACGGGGAGCCAACTGTTTTTT. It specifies CASSPPTGSQLFF.

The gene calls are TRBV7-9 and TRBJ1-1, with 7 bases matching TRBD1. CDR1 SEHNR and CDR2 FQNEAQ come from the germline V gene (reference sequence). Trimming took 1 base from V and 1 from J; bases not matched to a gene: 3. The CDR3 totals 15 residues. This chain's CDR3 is CASSLGRDRNTEAFF. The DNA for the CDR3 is TGTGCCAGCAGCTTAGGACGGGACAGGAACACTGAAGCTTTCTTT.

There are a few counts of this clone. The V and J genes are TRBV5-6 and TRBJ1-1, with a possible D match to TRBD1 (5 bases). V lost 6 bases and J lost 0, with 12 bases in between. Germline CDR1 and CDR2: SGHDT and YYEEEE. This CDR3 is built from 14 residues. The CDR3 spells CASNSRGMNTEAFF. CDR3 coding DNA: TGTGCCAGCAACTCCCGGGGGATGAACACTGAAGCTTTCTTT.

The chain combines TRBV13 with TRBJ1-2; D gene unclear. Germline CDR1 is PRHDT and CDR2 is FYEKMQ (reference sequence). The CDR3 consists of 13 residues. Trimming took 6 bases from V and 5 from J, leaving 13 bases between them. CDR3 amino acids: CASSTRTRYGYTF. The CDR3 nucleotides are TGTGCCAGCAGTACCCGGACCCGGTATGGCTACACCTTC.

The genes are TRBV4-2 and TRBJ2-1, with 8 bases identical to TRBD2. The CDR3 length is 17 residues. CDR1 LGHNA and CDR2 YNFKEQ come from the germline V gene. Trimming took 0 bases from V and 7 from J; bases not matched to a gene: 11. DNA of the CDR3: TGTGCCAGCAGCCAAGATCGAGCGGGGGCCCGGTGGAATGAGCAGTTCTTC. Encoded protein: CASSQDRAGARWNEQFF.

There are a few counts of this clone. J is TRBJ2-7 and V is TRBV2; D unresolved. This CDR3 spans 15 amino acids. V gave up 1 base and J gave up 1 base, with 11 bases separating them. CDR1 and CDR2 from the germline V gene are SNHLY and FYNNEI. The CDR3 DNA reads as TGTGCCAGCAGTGAAGGAGGAATCCTATCCTACGAGCAGTACTTC. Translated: CASSEGGILSYEQYF.

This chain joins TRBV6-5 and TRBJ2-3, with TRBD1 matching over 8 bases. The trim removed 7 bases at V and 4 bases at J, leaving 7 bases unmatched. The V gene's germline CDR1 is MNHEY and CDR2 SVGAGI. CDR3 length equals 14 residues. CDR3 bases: TGTGCCAGCAAAGGACAGGGTGGGGCAGATACGCAGTATTTT. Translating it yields CASKGQGGADTQYF.

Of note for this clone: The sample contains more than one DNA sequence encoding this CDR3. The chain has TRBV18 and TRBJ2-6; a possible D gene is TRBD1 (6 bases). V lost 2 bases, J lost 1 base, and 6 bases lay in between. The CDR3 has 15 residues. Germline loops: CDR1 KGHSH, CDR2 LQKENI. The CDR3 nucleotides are TGTGCCAGCTCACCAACAGGGTCTGGGGCCAACGTCCTGACTTTC. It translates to CASSPTGSGANVLTF. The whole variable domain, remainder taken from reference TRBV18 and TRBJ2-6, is NAGVMQNPRHLVRRRGQEARLRCSPMKGHSHVYWYRQLPEEGLKFMVYLQKENIIDESGMPKERFSAEFPKEGPSILRIQQVVRGDSAAYFCASSPTGSGANVLTFGAGSRLTVL.

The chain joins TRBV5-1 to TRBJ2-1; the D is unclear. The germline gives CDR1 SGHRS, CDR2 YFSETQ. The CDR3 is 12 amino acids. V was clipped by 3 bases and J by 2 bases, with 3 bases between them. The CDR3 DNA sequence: TGCGCCAGCAGCTCCCCCTACAATGAGCAGTTCTTC. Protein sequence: CASSSPYNEQFF.

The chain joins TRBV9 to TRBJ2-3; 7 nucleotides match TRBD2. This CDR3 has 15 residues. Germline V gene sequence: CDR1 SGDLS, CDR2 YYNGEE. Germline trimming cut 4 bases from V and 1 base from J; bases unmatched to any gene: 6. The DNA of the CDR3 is TGTGCCAGCAGCATCGGACTAGACGGCACAGATACGCAGTATTTT. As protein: CASSIGLDGTDTQYF. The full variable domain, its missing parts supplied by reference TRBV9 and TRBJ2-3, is DSGVTQTPKHLITATGQRVTLRCSPRSGDLSVYWYQQSLDQGLQFLIQYYNGEERAKGNILERFSAQQFPDLHSELNLSSLELGDSALYFCASSIGLDGTDTQYFGPGTRLTVL.

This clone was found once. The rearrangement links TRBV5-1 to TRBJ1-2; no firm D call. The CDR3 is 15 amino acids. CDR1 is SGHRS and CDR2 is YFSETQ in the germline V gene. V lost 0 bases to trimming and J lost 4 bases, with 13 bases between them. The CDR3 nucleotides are TGCGCCAGCAGCTTGGTCCCTAAACACGGCTATGGCTACACCTTC. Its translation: CASSLVPKHGYGYTF.

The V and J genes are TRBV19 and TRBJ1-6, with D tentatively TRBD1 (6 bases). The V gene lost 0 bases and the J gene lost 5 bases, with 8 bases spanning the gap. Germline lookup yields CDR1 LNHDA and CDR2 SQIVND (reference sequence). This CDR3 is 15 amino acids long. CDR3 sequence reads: CASSIEDSNNSPLHF. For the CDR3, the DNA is TGTGCCAGTAGTATAGAGGACAGTAATAATTCACCCCTCCACTTT.

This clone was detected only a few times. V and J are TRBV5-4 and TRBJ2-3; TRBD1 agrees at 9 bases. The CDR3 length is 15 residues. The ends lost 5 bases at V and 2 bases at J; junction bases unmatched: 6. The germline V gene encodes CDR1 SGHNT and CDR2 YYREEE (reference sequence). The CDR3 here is CASRPGTGNTDTQYF. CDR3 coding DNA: TGTGCCAGCAGACCCGGGACAGGGAACACAGATACGCAGTATTTT. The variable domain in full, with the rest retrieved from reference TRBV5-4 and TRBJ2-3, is ETGVTQSPTHLIKTRGQQVTLRCSSQSGHNTVSWYQQALGQGPQFIFQYYREEENGRGNFPPRFSGLQFPNYSSELNVNALELDDSALYLCASRPGTGNTDTQYFGPGTRLTVL.

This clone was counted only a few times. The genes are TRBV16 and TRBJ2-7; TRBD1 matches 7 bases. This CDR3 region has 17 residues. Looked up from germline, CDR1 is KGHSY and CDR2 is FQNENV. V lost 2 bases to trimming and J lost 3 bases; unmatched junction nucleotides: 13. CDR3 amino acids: CASSQNTGTAVLYEQYF. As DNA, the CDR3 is TGTGCCAGCAGCCAAAACACCGGGACAGCGGTCCTCTACGAGCAGTACTTC.

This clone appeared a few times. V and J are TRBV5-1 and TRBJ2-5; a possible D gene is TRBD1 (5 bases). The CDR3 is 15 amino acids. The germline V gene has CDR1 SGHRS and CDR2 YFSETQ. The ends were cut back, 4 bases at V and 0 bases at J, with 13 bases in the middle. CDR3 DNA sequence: TGCGCCAGCAGCGGGGCGCTTATCTACCAAGAGACCCAGTACTTC. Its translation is CASSGALIYQETQYF.

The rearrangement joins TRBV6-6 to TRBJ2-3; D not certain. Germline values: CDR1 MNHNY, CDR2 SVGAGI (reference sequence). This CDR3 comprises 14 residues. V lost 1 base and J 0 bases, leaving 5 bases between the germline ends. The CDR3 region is CASSYFGSTDTQYF. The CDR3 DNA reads TGTGCCAGCAGTTACTTCGGTAGCACAGATACGCAGTATTTT.

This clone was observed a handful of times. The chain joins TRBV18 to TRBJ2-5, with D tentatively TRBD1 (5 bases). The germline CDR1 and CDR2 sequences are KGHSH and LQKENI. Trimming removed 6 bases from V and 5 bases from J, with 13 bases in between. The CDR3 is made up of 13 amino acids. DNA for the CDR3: TGTGCCAGCTCCCAAGGACATACGGAGACCCAGTACTTC. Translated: CASSQGHTETQYF.

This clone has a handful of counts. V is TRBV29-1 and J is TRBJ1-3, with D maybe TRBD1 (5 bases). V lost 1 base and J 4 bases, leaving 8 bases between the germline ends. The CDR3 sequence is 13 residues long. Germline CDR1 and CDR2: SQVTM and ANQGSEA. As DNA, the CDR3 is TGCAGCGTTGAAGTACAGGAGGGAAACACCATATATTTT. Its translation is CSVEVQEGNTIYF.